This TCR beta chain came from a study of regulatory T cells in long-lasting Graves disease (dated by TCRdb to about 2021). Regarding the study in general: Persistent Graves' disease was defined as persistently positive TSH receptor autoantibodies together with antithyroid drug treatment for over 5 years. The study was conducted in China and was registered as a clinical trial. On average, persistent Graves' disease patients in the clinical cohort had been on antithyroid drugs for about 10 years. Persistent Graves' disease patients were compared with newly diagnosed Graves' disease patients by peripheral blood TCR sequencing and RNA sequencing. TCR sequencing covered some 13 persistent and some 20 newly diagnosed Graves' disease patients, 33 samples in total. Study-wide findings and limitations: Only the TCR beta chain was sequenced and analyzed. TRBV28, TRBJ1-2 and TRBJ2-5 were preferentially used in persistent disease, while TRBV20-1 and TRBJ2-1 were favored in newly diagnosed disease. The small sample size was acknowledged by the authors as a limitation that may reduce accuracy. Compared with newly diagnosed patients, persistent Graves' disease patients had lower TCR Shannon entropy and fewer highly expanded clones, which suggests clonal expansion. Persistent patients shared more public clonotypes among themselves (2,741) than newly diagnosed patients did (more than 850). Peripheral blood alone was examined, since thyroid tissue, which constituted the primary lesion, could not be accessed.

The protocol used for the library was multiplex PCR. The sequencer was an Illumina HiSeq 4000. CDR3 regions were amplified by Arm-PCR with iRepertoire HTBI primers to construct TCR beta libraries. Before sequencing, the PCR products underwent gel purification. As for the authors' bioinformatics: A total of under 80 TRBV and more than twelve TRBJ segments were identified across samples and were used for gene usage analysis of CDR3 amino acid clonotypes. Filtered high-quality paired reads were merged into contigs using COPE and FqMerger. BLAST was used to align contigs to IMGT TRBV, TRBD and TRBJ reference genes, and CDR3 was defined according to IMGT. Any clonotype with a frequency above 0.1% was counted as a highly expanded clone. Shannon entropy served as the measure of repertoire diversity, while the Gini coefficient captured V-J evenness. Public clonotypes were defined as clonotypes shared by more than one individual. TCRdb trimmed public reads at Q25 via fastp, called clones via MiXCR and kept in-frame beta chains. Each CDR3 protein gets just one entry, which takes the most common genes and DNA from the rows behind it. The V and J calls were not made by the authors but by TCRdb's processing. Recorded for this sample are a few hundred thousand distinct CDR3 sequences; around 22% of them occurred a single time. The top ten clonotypes cover approximately 25% of the sample.

This clonotype was detected only a few times. What this receptor recognizes is not known. No base-level quality is on record; no much larger clone is a single base apart. The cysteine opens and the phenylalanine closes a CDR3 of 15 amino acids. Only the CDR3 portion is preserved as DNA: 45 bases, with reading frame beginning at the first base. Trimming takes 2 bases from V and 3 bases from J, and the germline ends sit 10 bases apart. CDR1 and CDR2, looked up from the germline V gene, are SGHTA and FQGNSA. The time point label corresponds to: persistent/refractory GD, antithyroid drugs over 5 years with positive TRAb. RNA was extracted from PBMCs in TRIzol for both TCR sequencing and RNA sequencing. The diagnosis of Graves' disease was made according to American Thyroid Association guidelines. The patients came from an endocrinology department in Xi'an, China. Each patient gave around 9.2 milliliters of peripheral blood, collected in an EDTA anticoagulant tube. PBMCs were isolated by Ficoll Paque Plus density gradient separation without further T cell sorting. An Agilent 2100 Bioanalyzer and agarose gel were used to assess RNA quality, and a NanoDrop 2000 was used to measure RNA concentration.

This receptor was obtained from a female donor with Graves disease. This sequence uses TRBV7-2 and TRBJ2-2; confidence is insufficient to name the D gene. The sample in question was peripheral blood mononuclear cells (PBMCs), obtained when the disease was refractory, from a patient treated with antithyroid drugs. In nucleotide form, the sequence is TGTGCCAGCAGCTTACACGGCGCGGACACCGGGGAGCTGTTTTTT. Its coded protein is CASSLHGADTGELFF.